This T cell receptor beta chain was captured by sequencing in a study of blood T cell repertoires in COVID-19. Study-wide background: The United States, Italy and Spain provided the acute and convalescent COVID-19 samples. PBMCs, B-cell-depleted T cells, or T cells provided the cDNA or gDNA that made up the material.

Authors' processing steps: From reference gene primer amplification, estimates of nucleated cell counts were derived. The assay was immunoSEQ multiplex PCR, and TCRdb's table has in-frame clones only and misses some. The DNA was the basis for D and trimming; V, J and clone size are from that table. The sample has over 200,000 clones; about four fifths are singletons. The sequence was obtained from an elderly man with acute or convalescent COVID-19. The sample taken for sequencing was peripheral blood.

Written as DNA, the CDR3 is TGTGCCAGCAGTGGTGACAGCGGGCGGGGAGGCCAGTACTTC. Protein product: CASSGDSGRGGQYF. The chain joins TRBV27 to TRBJ2-5; D is possibly TRBD2 (6 bases). With 5 bases removed from V and 10 bases from J, the gap between germline ends came to 20 bases. The CDR3 is 14 residues long. The germline gives CDR1 MNHEY, CDR2 SMNVEV (reference sequence).